Described below is a single T cell receptor (beta chain) sequence and its context. What it recognizes is unknown. Method: immunoSEQ multiplex PCR; TCRdb's copy keeps in-frame clones and lacks some. The sample lists about 180,000 clones, approximately 90% occurring once. The data were obtained in a study of T cell responses to AZD1222 COVID-19 vaccine. As for the study in general: Doses given second, at about 4 or about 12 weeks, were pooled.

The germline V gene encodes CDR1 MDHEN and CDR2 SYDVKM. The CDR3 has 12 residues. Trimming took 6 bases from V and 11 from J, leaving 16 bases between them. Broader study findings: Mostly white British, mostly female donors; authors suggested clonal diversity may be underestimated. Unmutated regions of variants are reportedly targeted by nearly half of spike-specific TCRs.

The V call is TRBV28, the J call TRBJ1-1; D unclear. The origin of this receptor is an adult in good health. The sequences come from peripheral blood, collected on day 0 of AZD1222 vaccination. The CDR3 here is CASSLPGAEAFF. CDR3 sequence (DNA): TGTGCCAGCAGCTTACCCGGCGCGGAGGCTTTCTTT.